This is a list of T cell receptor beta chains from one sample in a study of T cells after yellow fever vaccination. TCRdb used MiXCR to reprocess the 5' RACE reads, holding one entry per CDR3 protein. The sample carries 150,000 to 200,000 distinct CDR3 sequences, 9.3% recorded once. The input for sequencing was CD8+ T cells sorted from PBMCs, taken 45 days after the yellow fever booster vaccination. Receptors were obtained from a man younger than 35 who received the YFV17D yellow fever vaccine. Each CDR3 is given with its conserved first and last residue. A D gene is named only where the DNA matches it firmly. Rows give clone size only sometimes, using once, few, many, or a class for an expanded clone.

CDR3 protein	CDR3 DNA	clone size	D gene	CDR3 length	V gene	J gene
CASSYSGDVETQYF	TGTGCCAGCAGTTACTCAGGGGATGTGGAGACCCAGTACTTC	NA	NA	14	TRBV6-5	TRBJ2-5
CASSLKVGNQPQHF	TGTGCCAGCAGTTTAAAAGTCGGCAATCAGCCCCAGCATTTT	few	NA	14	TRBV27	TRBJ1-5
CATSRDRGRNYGYTF	TGTGCCACCAGCAGAGACAGGGGCCGTAACTATGGCTACACCTTC	NA	NA	15	TRBV15	TRBJ1-2
CASSPTSGPGYTDTQYF	TGTGCCAGCAGTCCCACCTCGGGGCCAGGCTACACAGATACGCAGTATTTT	NA	NA	17	TRBV11-2	TRBJ2-3
CASSLEVGARPDTQYF	TGTGCCAGCAGCTTAGAGGTGGGGGCCCGACCAGATACGCAGTATTTT	few	NA	16	TRBV7-6	TRBJ2-3
CASSVGTVNFYEQYF	TGTGCCAGCAGTGTAGGGACAGTAAATTTTTACGAGCAGTACTTC	NA	TRBD1	15	TRBV2	TRBJ2-7
CATSNRGAYEQYF	TGTGCCACCAGCAACAGGGGGGCTTACGAGCAGTACTTC	few	TRBD1	13	TRBV15	TRBJ2-7
CASSLGSRTGELEQFF	TGTGCCAGCAGCTTGGGGTCGCGGACAGGGGAGCTTGAGCAGTTCTTC	few	TRBD1	16	TRBV7-8	TRBJ2-1
CASSFTGWGTEAFF	TGTGCCAGCAGTTTTACAGGCTGGGGTACTGAAGCTTTCTTT	few	NA	14	TRBV12-3/TRBV12-4	TRBJ1-1
CASSLGRPGDEQYF	TGTGCCAGCAGCTTAGGCCGTCCGGGGGACGAGCAGTACTTC	NA	NA	14	TRBV7-6	TRBJ2-7
CASSQAGVSQPQHF	TGCGCCAGCAGCCAAGCAGGGGTGAGTCAGCCCCAGCATTTT	few	NA	14	TRBV4-1	TRBJ1-5
CASSLDYTGTNYGYTF	TGTGCCAGCAGCCTAGACTATACAGGGACCAACTATGGCTACACCTTC	NA	NA	16	TRBV14	TRBJ1-2
CASSLAPAGGNNEQFF	TGTGCCAGCAGCTTAGCGCCTGCGGGGGGGAACAATGAGCAGTTCTTC	NA	TRBD2	16	TRBV7-9	TRBJ2-1
CASSLAGIYEQYF	TGTGCCAGCAGCTTGGCGGGTATCTACGAGCAGTACTTC	NA	NA	13	TRBV5-6	TRBJ2-7
CASSAGQGPYEQYF	TGCGCCAGCAGCGCCGGACAGGGGCCCTACGAGCAGTACTTC	many	TRBD1	14	TRBV4-3	TRBJ2-7
CASSQNLDTQYF	TGTGCCAGCAGCCAAAACTTAGATACGCAGTATTTT	many	NA	12	TRBV7-8	TRBJ2-3
CASRGTSGGFFTVSTDTQYF	TGTGCCAGCAGGGGGACTAGCGGGGGGTTTTTCACCGTTAGCACAGATACGCAGTATTTT	NA	TRBD2	20	TRBV28	TRBJ2-3
CASSYSNVGGSTDTQYF	TGTGCCAGCAGTTACTCGAATGTGGGCGGCAGCACAGATACGCAGTATTTT	NA	NA	17	TRBV6-5	TRBJ2-3
CASSAPGDRGLADTQYF	TGTGCCAGTAGTGCCCCAGGAGACAGGGGGCTTGCAGATACGCAGTATTTT	few	TRBD1	17	TRBV19	TRBJ2-3
CASTSDRIEKKLFF	TGTGCCAGCACCTCCGACAGGATCGAGAAAAAACTGTTTTTT	NA	NA	14	TRBV12-3/TRBV12-4	TRBJ1-4
CASSWGDKQYF	TGTGCCAGCAGCTGGGGAGATAAGCAGTATTTT	NA	NA	11	TRBV7-8	TRBJ2-3
CASSLSGTSGTTLYNEQFF	TGTGCCAGCAGCTTATCCGGGACTAGCGGGACCACCCTCTACAATGAGCAGTTCTTC	NA	TRBD2	19	TRBV6-6	TRBJ2-1
CASSQIGGAYEQFF	TGTGCCAGTAGTCAGATTGGGGGGGCATATGAGCAGTTCTTC	once	NA	14	TRBV19	TRBJ2-1
CASSLEGQPRDTGELFF	TGTGCCAGCAGCTTAGAAGGTCAGCCTAGAGACACCGGGGAGCTGTTTTTT	few	NA	17	TRBV7-6	TRBJ2-2
CASSRKDDGENTEAFF	TGCGCCAGCAGCCGTAAAGATGACGGGGAGAACACTGAAGCTTTCTTT	few	NA	16	TRBV4-1	TRBJ1-1
CSGAPQNTEAFF	TGCAGCGGAGCACCTCAGAATACTGAAGCTTTCTTT	few	NA	12	TRBV29-1	TRBJ1-1
CASSQVRTSPLHF	TGCGCCAGCAGCCAAGTGAGAACTTCACCCCTCCACTTT	NA	NA	13	TRBV4-3	TRBJ1-6
CASSQGGVLETQYF	TGTGCCAGCAGCCAGGGGGGCGTTTTGGAGACCCAGTACTTC	NA	NA	14	TRBV7-6	TRBJ2-5
CASSFLGDTQYF	TGTGCCAGCAGCTTTCTGGGAGATACGCAGTATTTT	few	NA	12	TRBV13	TRBJ2-3
CASSARANTEAFF	TGTGCCAGCAGCGCCAGGGCGAACACTGAAGCTTTCTTT	NA	NA	13	TRBV11-2	TRBJ1-1
CASSPRQGIYNEQFF	TGTGCCAGCAGCCCCAGACAGGGGATCTACAATGAGCAGTTCTTC	few	TRBD1	15	TRBV7-2	TRBJ2-1
CSVVTRQSGGLGYTF	TGCAGCGTTGTTACCCGTCAGTCAGGGGGCCTTGGCTACACCTTC	few	TRBD1	15	TRBV29-1	TRBJ1-2
CASSLKAGGPNTGELFF	TGTGCCAGCAGCTTAAAGGCGGGGGGGCCTAACACCGGGGAGCTGTTTTTT	NA	TRBD2	17	TRBV7-3	TRBJ2-2
CASSEGGFQETQYF	TGTGCCAGCAGCGAGGGGGGATTCCAAGAGACCCAGTACTTC	NA	NA	14	TRBV5-6	TRBJ2-5
CASSSVVIATSTDTQYF	TGTGCCAGCAGCTCGGTTGTAATTGCTACTAGCACAGATACGCAGTATTTT	few	NA	17	TRBV7-8	TRBJ2-3
CASRDSSGTGGGTNYNEQFF	TGCGCCAGCAGGGATTCCTCCGGGACAGGAGGGGGGACGAACTACAATGAGCAGTTCTTC	few	TRBD1	20	TRBV4-3	TRBJ2-1
CASSQDWGPRGEKLFF	TGCGCCAGCAGCCAAGATTGGGGTCCTCGAGGGGAAAAACTGTTTTTT	NA	NA	16	TRBV4-3	TRBJ1-4
CASSQPYEQYF	TGTGCCAGCTCACAGCCCTACGAGCAGTACTTC	few	NA	11	TRBV6-6	TRBJ2-7
CASSVVWRGSYNEQFF	TGTGCCAGCAGCGTAGTGTGGCGGGGCTCCTACAATGAGCAGTTCTTC	few	NA	16	TRBV9	TRBJ2-1
CASSPEREGEVCTSRNIQYF	TGTGCCAGCTCACCAGAACGCGAAGGGGAGGTCTGTACTTCAAGGAACATTCAGTACTTC	NA	NA	20	TRBV18	TRBJ2-4
CASSQNGGGNTEAFF	TGCGCCAGCAGCCAAAACGGCGGCGGGAACACTGAAGCTTTCTTT	many	NA	15	TRBV4-1	TRBJ1-1
CSAPGLAGFNEQFF	TGCAGTGCCCCGGGACTAGCGGGGTTCAATGAGCAGTTCTTC	few	TRBD2	14	TRBV20-1	TRBJ2-1
CASSQADRDEKLFF	TGCGCCAGCAGCCAAGCGGACAGGGACGAAAAACTGTTTTTT	NA	TRBD1	14	TRBV4-1	TRBJ1-4
CASSLDGRGRASDTQYF	TGTGCCAGCAGCTTAGACGGGAGGGGCCGCGCGTCAGATACGCAGTATTTT	few	TRBD2	17	TRBV7-9	TRBJ2-3
CSVMVYEQYF	TGCAGCGTTATGGTTTACGAGCAGTACTTC	NA	NA	10	TRBV29-1	TRBJ2-7
CASSPPDPGASADTQYF	TGTGCCAGCTCACCACCGGATCCGGGGGCGAGTGCAGATACGCAGTATTTT	NA	NA	17	TRBV18	TRBJ2-3
CASSLATAYIPQETQYF	TGTGCCAGCAGTTTAGCAACAGCTTACATACCTCAAGAGACCCAGTACTTC	many	NA	17	TRBV28	TRBJ2-5
CASSHVEGGPDTQYF	TGCGCCAGCAGCCACGTGGAGGGGGGGCCAGATACGCAGTATTTT	NA	NA	15	TRBV4-3	TRBJ2-3
CASSQDRLGVLGTGELFF	TGCGCCAGCAGCCAAGATCGTTTAGGGGTATTGGGCACCGGGGAGCTGTTTTTT	NA	NA	18	TRBV4-3	TRBJ2-2